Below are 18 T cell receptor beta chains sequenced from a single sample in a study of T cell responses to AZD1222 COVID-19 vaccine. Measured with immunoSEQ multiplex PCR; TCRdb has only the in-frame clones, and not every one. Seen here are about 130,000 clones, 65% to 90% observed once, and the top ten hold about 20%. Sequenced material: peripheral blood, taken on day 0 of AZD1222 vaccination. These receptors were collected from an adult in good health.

This CDR3 reads CASSYPGGRELFF. DNA for the CDR3: TGTGCCAGCAGCTATCCAGGGGGCAGGGAGCTGTTTTTT. The chain has TRBV6-2 or TRBV6-3 and TRBJ2-2; TRBD1 matches 8 bases. The CDR3 is 13 residues long. V dropped 6 bases and J dropped 9; count of bases not matched to a gene: 6. Germline V gives CDR1 MNHEY, CDR2 SVGEGT.

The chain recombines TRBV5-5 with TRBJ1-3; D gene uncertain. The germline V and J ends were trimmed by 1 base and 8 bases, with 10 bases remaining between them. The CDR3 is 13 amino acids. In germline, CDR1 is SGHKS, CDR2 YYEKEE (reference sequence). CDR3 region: CASSLKSGDTIYF. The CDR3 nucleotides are TGTGCCAGCAGCTTGAAAAGTGGGGACACCATATATTTT.

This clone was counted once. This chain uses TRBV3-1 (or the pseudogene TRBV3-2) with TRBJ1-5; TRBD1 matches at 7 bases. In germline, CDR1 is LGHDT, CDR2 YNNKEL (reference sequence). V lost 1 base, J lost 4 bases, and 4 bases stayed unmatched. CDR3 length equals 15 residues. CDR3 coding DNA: TGTGCCAGCAGCCAAGGGACAGGTGGAAATCAGCCCCAGCATTTT. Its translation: CASSQGTGGNQPQHF.

The chain's CDR3 is CASSLGGTGVFHEQYF. The CDR3 DNA reads as TGTGCCAGCAGCTTGGGGGGGACAGGGGTGTTCCACGAGCAGTACTTC. V is TRBV5-4 and J is TRBJ2-7; 10 bases map to TRBD1. V was pared by 0 bases and J by 5 bases, with 8 bases of the junction left unmatched. This CDR3 spans 16 amino acids. Germline lookup yields CDR1 SGHNT and CDR2 YYREEE (reference sequence).

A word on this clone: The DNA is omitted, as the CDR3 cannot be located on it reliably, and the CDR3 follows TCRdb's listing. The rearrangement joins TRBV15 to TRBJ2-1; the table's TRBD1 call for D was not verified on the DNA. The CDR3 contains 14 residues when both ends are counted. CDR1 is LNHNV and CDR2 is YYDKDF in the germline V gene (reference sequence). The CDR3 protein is CATSRDLWGQGAIF.

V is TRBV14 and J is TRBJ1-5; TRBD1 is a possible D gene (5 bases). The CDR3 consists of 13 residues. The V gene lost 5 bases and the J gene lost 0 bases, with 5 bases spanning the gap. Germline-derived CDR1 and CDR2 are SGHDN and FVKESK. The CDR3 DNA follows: TGTGCCAGCAGCAGGGGTAGCAATCAGCCCCAGCATTTT. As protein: CASSRGSNQPQHF.

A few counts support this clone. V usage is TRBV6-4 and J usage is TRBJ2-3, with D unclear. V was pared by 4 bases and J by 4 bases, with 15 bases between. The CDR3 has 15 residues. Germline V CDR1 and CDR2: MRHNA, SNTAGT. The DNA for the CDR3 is TGTGCCAGCAGTGTGATAGTTGGGTACCCAGATACGCAGTATTTT. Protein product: CASSVIVGYPDTQYF.

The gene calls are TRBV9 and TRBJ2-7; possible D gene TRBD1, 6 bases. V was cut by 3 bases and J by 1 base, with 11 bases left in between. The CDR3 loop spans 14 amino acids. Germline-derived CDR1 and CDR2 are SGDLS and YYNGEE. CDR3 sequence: CASSGGRGSYEQYF. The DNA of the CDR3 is TGTGCCAGCAGCGGTGGCAGGGGTTCCTACGAGCAGTACTTC.

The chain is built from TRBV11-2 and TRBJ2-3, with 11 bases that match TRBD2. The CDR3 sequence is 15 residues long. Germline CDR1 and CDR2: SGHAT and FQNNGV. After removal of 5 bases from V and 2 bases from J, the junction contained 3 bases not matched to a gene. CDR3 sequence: CASSVLAGATDTQYF. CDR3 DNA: TGTGCCAGCAGCGTACTAGCGGGGGCCACAGATACGCAGTATTTT.

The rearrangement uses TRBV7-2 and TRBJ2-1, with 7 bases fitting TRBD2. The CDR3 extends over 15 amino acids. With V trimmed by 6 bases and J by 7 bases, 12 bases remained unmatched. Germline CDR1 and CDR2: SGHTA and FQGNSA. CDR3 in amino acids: CASRPPGLAVNEQFF. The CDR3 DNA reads TGTGCCAGCAGGCCTCCGGGGCTAGCGGTAAATGAGCAGTTCTTC.

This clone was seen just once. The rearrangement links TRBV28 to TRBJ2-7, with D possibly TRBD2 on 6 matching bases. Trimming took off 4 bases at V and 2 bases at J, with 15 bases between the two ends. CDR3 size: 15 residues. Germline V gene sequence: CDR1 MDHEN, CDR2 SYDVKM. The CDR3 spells CASSSGRGAAYEQYF. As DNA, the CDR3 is TGTGCCAGCAGTTCGGGGCGGGGCGCGGCCTACGAGCAGTACTTC.

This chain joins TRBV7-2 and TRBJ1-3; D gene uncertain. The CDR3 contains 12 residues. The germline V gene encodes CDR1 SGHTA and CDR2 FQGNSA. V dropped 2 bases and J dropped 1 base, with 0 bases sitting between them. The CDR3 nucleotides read TGTGCCAGCAGCTTATCTGGAAACACCATATATTTT. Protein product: CASSLSGNTIYF.

CDR3 sequence reads: CASSRGYEQYF. CDR3 DNA sequence: TGTGCCAGCAGCCGGGGCTACGAGCAGTACTTC. V is TRBV12-3 or TRBV12-4 and J is TRBJ2-7; D possibly corresponds to TRBD2 (5 bases). Trimming removed 6 bases from V and 3 bases from J, with 6 bases in between. The CDR3 is 11 residues long.

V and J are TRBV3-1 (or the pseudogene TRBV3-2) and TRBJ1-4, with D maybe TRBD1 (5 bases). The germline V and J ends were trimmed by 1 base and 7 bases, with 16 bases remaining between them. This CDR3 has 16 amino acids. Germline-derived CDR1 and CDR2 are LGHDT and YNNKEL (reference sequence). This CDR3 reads CASSQGWRGTVEKLFF. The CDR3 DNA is TGTGCCAGCAGCCAAGGTTGGCGTGGGACGGTTGAAAAACTGTTTTTT.

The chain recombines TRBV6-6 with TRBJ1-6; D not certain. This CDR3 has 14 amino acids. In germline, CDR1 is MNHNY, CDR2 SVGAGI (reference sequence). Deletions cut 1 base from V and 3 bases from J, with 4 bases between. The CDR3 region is CASSYLVYNSPLHF. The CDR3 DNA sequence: TGTGCCAGCAGTTACTTAGTCTATAATTCACCCCTCCACTTT.

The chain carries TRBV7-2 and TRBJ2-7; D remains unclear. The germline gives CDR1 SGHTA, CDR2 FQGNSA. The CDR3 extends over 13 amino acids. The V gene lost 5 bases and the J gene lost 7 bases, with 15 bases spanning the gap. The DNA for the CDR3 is TGTGCCAGCAGCGTCAGTTACACGACAGAGCAGTACTTC. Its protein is CASSVSYTTEQYF.

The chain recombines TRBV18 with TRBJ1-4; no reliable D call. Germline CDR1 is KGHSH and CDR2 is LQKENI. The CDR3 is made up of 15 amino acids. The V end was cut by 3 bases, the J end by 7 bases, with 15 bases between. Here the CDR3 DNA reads TGTGCCAGCTCACCTCTTGATACCTGGGGTGAAAAACTGTTTTTT. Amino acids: CASSPLDTWGEKLFF.

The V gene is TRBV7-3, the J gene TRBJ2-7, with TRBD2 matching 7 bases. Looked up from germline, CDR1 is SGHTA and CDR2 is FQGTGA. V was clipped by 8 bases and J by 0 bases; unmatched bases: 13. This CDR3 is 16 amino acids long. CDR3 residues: CASGLGWRGSSYEQYF. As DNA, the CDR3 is TGTGCCAGCGGACTGGGATGGCGGGGGTCCTCCTACGAGCAGTACTTC.